This TCR beta chain is drawn from a study of T cells in Graves' hyperthyroidism and ophthalmopathy. It was RNA transcripts that yielded the amplified TCR beta CDR3 regions. RT-PCR in the first round (using the HTBI primer set) targeted the TCR CDR3. MiXCR was run by TCRdb on the multiplex PCR reads, yielding one entry per CDR3 protein. The sample holds a few hundred thousand distinct CDR3 sequences, 15% to 18% seen once. Overall study results and limits: Most thyroid clonotypes expanded above 0.001 were also detected in blood. The model identified upcoming ophthalmopathy a median roughly 6 months ahead of onset.

The germline V gene encodes CDR1 MGHDK and CDR2 SYGVNS. Between the trimmed V and J ends, which lost 6 bases and 7 bases, there was a span of 15 bases. The CDR3 runs 13 residues. Patients showing uncontrolled infection, other autoimmune disease, pregnancy or lactation were ineligible. An approximately 10 ml volume of fresh peripheral blood provided the PBMCs. This clonotype was seen only a few times. No antigen is known for it. This TCR was sampled from a woman aged 18 to 35 with Graves' hyperthyroidism. This chain uses TRBV25-1 with TRBJ1-1, with D possibly being TRBD1 (5 bases). Sequencing was done on a sample of blood. The CDR3 sequence: CASRERFGGEAFF. The CDR3 DNA reads TGTGCCAGCAGGGAACGATTTGGGGGTGAAGCTTTCTTT.